This entry concerns a single T cell receptor beta chain. Its matching antigen is unknown. Unmatched junction bases numbered 4, after V lost 5 bases and J lost 0 bases. CDR1 and CDR2 (germline): SQVTM, ANQGSEA. The CDR3 is 15 residues long. This sample is part of a study of cytomegalovirus exposure and HLA in healthy donors. Background on the study: A prior study identified just under 120 million unique TCR beta sequences from some 200 million T cells. Some 85 million unique TCRs, all from HLA-typed donors, were included in an early release of the data.

Study observations and caveats: As a later analysis revealed, most CMV-associated TCR beta chains appeared HLA-restricted.

The study ran its PCR with 60 Vbeta and 13 Jbeta primers. Produced via immunoSEQ multiplex PCR; TCRdb's table is partial and in-frame only. The top ten clones hold roughly 1.8% of a sample with 140,000 to 150,000 clones, around three fifths of them seen once. This TCR came from a male donor in good health and CMV-seronegative. The chain employs TRBV29-1 and TRBJ2-3, with 11 bases aligning to TRBD2. Sequencing input: PBMCs. The DNA for the CDR3 is TGCAGCGTTCTAGCGGGGGGTTTTAGCACAGATACGCAGTATTTT. Translating gives CSVLAGGFSTDTQYF.